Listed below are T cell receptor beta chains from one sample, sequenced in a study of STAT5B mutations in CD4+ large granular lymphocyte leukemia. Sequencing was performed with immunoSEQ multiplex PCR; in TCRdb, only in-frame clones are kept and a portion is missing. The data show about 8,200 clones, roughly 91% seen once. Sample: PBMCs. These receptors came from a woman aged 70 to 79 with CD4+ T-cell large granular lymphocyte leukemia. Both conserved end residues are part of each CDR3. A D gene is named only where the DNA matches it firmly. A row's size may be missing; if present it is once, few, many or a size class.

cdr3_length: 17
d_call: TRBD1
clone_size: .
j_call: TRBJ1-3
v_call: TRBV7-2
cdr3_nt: TGTGCCAGCACCACAGAGACAGGGGGCCTCTCTGGAAACACCATATATTTT
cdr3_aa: CASTTETGGLSGNTIYF

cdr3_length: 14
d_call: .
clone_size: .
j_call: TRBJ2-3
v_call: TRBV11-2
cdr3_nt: TGTGCCAGCAGCTCCCCAACCGGGCGAAATACGCAGTATTTT
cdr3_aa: CASSSPTGRNTQYF

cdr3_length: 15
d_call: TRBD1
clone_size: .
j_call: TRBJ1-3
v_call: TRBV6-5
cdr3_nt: TGTGCCAGCAGTTACGAAGGGGGCAATGGAAACACCATATATTTT
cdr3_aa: CASSYEGGNGNTIYF

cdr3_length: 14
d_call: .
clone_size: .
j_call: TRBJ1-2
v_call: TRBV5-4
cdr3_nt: TGTGCCAGCAGCGCAGAGACAGAGAGCCGGGGCTACACCTTC
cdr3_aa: CASSAETESRGYTF

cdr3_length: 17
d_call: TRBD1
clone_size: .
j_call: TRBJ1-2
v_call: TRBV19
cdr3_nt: TGTGCCAGTAACCCGTGGGGCCTGGGACAGACTAACTATGGCTACACCTTC
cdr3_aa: CASNPWGLGQTNYGYTF

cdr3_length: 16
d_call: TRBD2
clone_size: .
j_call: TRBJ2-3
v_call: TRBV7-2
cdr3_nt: TGTGCCAGCAGCCCACTAGCGGGGACTCACACAGATACGCAGTATTTT
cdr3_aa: CASSPLAGTHTDTQYF

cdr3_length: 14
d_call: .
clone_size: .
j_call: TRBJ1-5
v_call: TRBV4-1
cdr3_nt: TGCGCCAGCAGCCAACCGGCGGGTAATCAGCCCCAGCATTTT
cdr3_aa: CASSQPAGNQPQHF

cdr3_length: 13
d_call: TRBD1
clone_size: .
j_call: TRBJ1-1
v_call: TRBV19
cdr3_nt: TGTGCCAGTAGTAGACAGGGGGACACTGAAGCTTTCTTT
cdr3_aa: CASSRQGDTEAFF

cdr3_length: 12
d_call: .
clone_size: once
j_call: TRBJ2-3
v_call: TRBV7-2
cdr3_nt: TGTGCCAGCAGCTCTCATTCAGATACGCAGTATTTT
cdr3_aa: CASSSHSDTQYF

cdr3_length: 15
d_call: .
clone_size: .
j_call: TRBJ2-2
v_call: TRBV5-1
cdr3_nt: TGCGCCAGCAGCTTCGGGACGACGGAGACCGGGGAGCTGTTTTTT
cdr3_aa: CASSFGTTETGELFF

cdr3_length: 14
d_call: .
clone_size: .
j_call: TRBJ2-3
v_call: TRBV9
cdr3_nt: TGTGCCAGCAGCGTAGGACTTTCCCCCGATACGCAGTATTTT
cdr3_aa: CASSVGLSPDTQYF

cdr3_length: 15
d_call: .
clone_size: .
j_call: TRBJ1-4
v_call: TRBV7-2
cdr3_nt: TGTGCCAGCAGCCGGGGGAGGGGAGATTCTGAAAAACTGTTTTTT
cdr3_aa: CASSRGRGDSEKLFF

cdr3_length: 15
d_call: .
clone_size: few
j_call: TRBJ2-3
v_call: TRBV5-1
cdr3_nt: TGCGCCAGCAGCACTGGCTCCCTCGACACAGATACGCAGTATTTT
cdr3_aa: CASSTGSLDTDTQYF

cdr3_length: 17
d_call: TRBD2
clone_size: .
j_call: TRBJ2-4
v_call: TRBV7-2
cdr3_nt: TGTGCCAGCAGCTGGACTAGCGGGGGGGCCGGATCGACGGCTCAGTACTTC
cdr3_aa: CASSWTSGGAGSTAQYF

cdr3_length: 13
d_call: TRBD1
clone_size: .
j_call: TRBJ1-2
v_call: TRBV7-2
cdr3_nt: TGTGCCAGCAGCTTAGGACAGGGAAATGGCTACACCTTC
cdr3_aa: CASSLGQGNGYTF

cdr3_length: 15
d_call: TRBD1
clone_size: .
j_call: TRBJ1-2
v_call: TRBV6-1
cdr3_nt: TGTGCCAGCAGTCCCGGGACAGGGGTGGGCTATGGCTACACCTTC
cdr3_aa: CASSPGTGVGYGYTF

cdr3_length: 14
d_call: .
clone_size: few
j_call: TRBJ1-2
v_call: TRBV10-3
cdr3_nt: TGTGCCATCAGTGAGATAGCGACAGTCTATGGCTACACCTTC
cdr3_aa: CAISEIATVYGYTF

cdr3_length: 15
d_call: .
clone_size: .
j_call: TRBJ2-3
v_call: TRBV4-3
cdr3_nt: TGCGCCAGCAGCCAACGTGGACTCAGCACAGATACGCAGTATTTT
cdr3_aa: CASSQRGLSTDTQYF

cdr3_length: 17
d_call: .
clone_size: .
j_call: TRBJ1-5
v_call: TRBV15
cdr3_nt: TGTGCCACCAGCAGAGATGGGGGCTTTTATAGCAATCAGCCCCAGCATTTT
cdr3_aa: CATSRDGGFYSNQPQHF

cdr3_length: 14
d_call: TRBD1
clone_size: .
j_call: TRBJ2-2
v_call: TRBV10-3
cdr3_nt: TGTGCCATCAGGCCAGGACAGGGGACCGGGGAGCTGTTTTTT
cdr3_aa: CAIRPGQGTGELFF

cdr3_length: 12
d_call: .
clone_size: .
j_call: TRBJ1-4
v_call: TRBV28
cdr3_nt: TGTGCCAGCAGTGCCGAGGCGGAAAAACTGTTTTTT
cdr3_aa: CASSAEAEKLFF

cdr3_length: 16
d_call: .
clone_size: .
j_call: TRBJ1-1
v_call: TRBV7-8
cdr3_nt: TGTGCCAGCACCTGGGGGGGGGCGCTTGCGAACACTGAAGCTTTCTTT
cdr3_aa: CASTWGGALANTEAFF

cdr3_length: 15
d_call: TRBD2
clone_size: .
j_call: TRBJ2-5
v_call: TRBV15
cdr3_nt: TGTGCCACCAGCAGAGATGGGCTAGCGGAAGAGACCCAGTACTTC
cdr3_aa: CATSRDGLAEETQYF

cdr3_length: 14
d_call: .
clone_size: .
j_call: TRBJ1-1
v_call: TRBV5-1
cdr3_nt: TGCGCCAGCAGCTTGACAGGGTCAGACACTGAAGCTTTCTTT
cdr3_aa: CASSLTGSDTEAFF

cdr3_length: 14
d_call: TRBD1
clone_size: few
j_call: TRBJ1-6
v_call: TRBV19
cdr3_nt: TGTGCCAGTAGTACGGGACAGAATAATTCACCCCTCCACTTT
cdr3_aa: CASSTGQNNSPLHF

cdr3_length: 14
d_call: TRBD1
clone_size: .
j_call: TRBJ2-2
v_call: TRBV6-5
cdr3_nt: TGTGCCAGCAGTCCGGACAGGGTGGGGGGGGAGCTGTTTTTT
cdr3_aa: CASSPDRVGGELFF

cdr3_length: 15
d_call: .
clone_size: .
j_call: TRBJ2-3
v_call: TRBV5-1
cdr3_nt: TGCGCCAGCAGCCAAGGACAGCAGGGCACAGATACGCAGTATTTT
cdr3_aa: CASSQGQQGTDTQYF

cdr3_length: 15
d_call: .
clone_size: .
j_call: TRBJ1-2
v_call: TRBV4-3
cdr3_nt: TGCGCCAGCAGCCAAGAATGGGGACCGAACTATGGCTACACCTTC
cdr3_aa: CASSQEWGPNYGYTF

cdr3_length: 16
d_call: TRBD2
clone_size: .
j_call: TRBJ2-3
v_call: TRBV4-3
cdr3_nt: TGCGCCAGCAGCCAAACTAGCGGGGGGTACACAGATACGCAGTATTTT
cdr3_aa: CASSQTSGGYTDTQYF

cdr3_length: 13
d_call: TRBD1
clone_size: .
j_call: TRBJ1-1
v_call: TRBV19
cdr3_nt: TGTGCCAGTACCGACAGGGGGAACACTGAAGCTTTCTTT
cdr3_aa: CASTDRGNTEAFF

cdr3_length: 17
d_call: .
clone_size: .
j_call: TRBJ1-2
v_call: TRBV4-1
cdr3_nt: TGCGCCAGCAGCCCCGCATCCCTCACCGGGCTCTACTATGGCTACACCTTC
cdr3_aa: CASSPASLTGLYYGYTF

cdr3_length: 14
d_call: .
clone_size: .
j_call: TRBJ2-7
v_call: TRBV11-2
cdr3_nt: TGTGCCAGCAGCTTAGATGGCAGGGACTACGAGCAGTACTTC
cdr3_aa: CASSLDGRDYEQYF

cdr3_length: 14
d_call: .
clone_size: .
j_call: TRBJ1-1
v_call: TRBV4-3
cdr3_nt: TGCGCCAGCAGTGAACAGGGTTTGAACACTGAAGCTTTCTTT
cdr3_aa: CASSEQGLNTEAFF

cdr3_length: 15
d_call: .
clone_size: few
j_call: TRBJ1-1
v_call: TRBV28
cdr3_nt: TGTGCCAGCAGTTTATCCGATAAGACGAACACTGAAGCTTTCTTT
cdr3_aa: CASSLSDKTNTEAFF

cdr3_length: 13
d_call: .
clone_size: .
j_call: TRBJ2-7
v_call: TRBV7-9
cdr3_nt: TGTGCCAGCAGCTTAAGACAGTCCTACGAGCAGTACTTC
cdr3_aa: CASSLRQSYEQYF

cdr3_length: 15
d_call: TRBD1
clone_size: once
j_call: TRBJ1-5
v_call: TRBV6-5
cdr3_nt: TGTGCCAGCAGCAGCCCCCGACAGGGGAATCAGCCCCAGCATTTT
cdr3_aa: CASSSPRQGNQPQHF

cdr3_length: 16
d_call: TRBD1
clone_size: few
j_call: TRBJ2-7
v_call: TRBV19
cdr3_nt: TGTGCCAGTAGTATAGAGGGGACAGGACGATCCTACGAGCAGTACTTC
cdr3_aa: CASSIEGTGRSYEQYF

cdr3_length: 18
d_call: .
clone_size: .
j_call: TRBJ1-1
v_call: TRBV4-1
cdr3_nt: TGCGCCAGCAGCCAAGGAAGCGGCAGGGGCCTGAAGGATCCCGGAGCTTTCTTT
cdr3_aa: CASSQGSGRGLKDPGAFF

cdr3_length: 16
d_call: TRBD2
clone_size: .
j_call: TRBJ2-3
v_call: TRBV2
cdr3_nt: TGTGCCAGCAGTGGAAGATTGGGGGGGGGCACAGATACGCAGTATTTT
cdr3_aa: CASSGRLGGGTDTQYF

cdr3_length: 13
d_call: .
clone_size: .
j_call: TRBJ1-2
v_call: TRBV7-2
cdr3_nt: TGTGCCAGCAGCTTAAGGGGCGGGGGTGGCTACACCTTC
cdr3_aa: CASSLRGGGGYTF

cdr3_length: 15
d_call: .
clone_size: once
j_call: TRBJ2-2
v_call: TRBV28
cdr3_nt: TGTGCCAGCAGTTTATTCGGGACGGCGACCGGGGAGCTGTTTTTT
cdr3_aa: CASSLFGTATGELFF